This is a list of T cell receptor beta chains from one sample in a study of cytomegalovirus exposure and HLA in healthy donors. Generated by immunoSEQ multiplex PCR, the TCRdb table keeps only in-frame clones and is missing some. Of 130,000 or so clones in the sample, 73% were seen once. Specimen: PBMCs. The receptors come from a middle-aged woman in good health and CMV-seropositive. Both conserved end residues are part of each CDR3. The D gene is left open where the match is weak. Clone size appears in some rows only: once, few, many, or a class for an expanded clone.

J	V	size	D	DNA	CDR3
TRBJ2-5	TRBV5-6	once	-	TGTGCCAGCAGCCAACAAGAGACCCAGTACTTC	CASSQQETQYF
TRBJ1-1	TRBV5-1	-	-	TGCGCCAGCAGCTTGGATGGGGGGTATGCTTTCTTT	CASSLDGGYAFF
TRBJ1-5	TRBV15	-	TRBD1	TGTGCCACCAGCAGAGTATCCCCCGGGACAGGCAATCAGCCCCAGCATTTT	CATSRVSPGTGNQPQHF
TRBJ2-2	TRBV2	-	-	TGTGCCAGCACCCGCAGGGCCGGGGAGCTGTTTTTT	CASTRRAGELFF
TRBJ2-2	TRBV9	-	-	TGTGCCAGCAGCGTAGCGTCGAACACCGGGGAGCTGTTTTTT	CASSVASNTGELFF
TRBJ1-4	TRBV7-9	-	TRBD1	TGTGCCAGCAGCTTACGGCAGGGGGCAAGGGAAAAACTGTTTTTT	CASSLRQGAREKLFF
TRBJ2-3	TRBV30	-	-	TGTGCCTGGAGTGTACGGCGGGGAGATACGCAGTATTTT	CAWSVRRGDTQYF
TRBJ1-4	TRBV6-6	-	-	TGTGCCAGCAGAACACCAAATGAAAAACTGTTTTTT	CASRTPNEKLFF
TRBJ1-2	TRBV28	-	TRBD1	TGTGCCAGCAAACCGGGACAGTGGGACTATGGCTACACCTTC	CASKPGQWDYGYTF
TRBJ1-2	TRBV5-4	few	TRBD1	TGTGCCAGCAGCTTTTATCAGGGGGTGGGATATGGCTACACCTTC	CASSFYQGVGYGYTF
TRBJ1-1	TRBV19	-	TRBD1	TGTGCCAGTAGTAAGGACAGGGGGTTTGTGGACACTGAAGCTTTCTTT	CASSKDRGFVDTEAFF
TRBJ2-5	TRBV5-4	-	-	TGTGCCAGCAGCTACCTTGCAAGAGAGGCCCAGTACTTC	CASSYLAREAQYF
TRBJ2-7	TRBV5-4	-	-	TGTGCCAGCAGCTTGGATCAGCGGGCCGGCGAGCAGTACTTC	CASSLDQRAGEQYF
TRBJ2-3	TRBV15	-	-	TGTGCCACCAGCAGAGATCTAACAGCTTCGATAACAGATACGCAGTATTTT	CATSRDLTASITDTQYF
TRBJ1-1	TRBV9	-	-	TGTGCCAGCAGCGTAGGTATCTCCGCTGAAGCTTTCTTT	CASSVGISAEAFF
TRBJ2-7	TRBV29-1	-	-	TGCAGCGTTGGTGAGGCGGGGAGCCTCTACGAGCAGTACTTC	CSVGEAGSLYEQYF
TRBJ1-2	TRBV18	-	TRBD1	TGTGCCAGCTCATCTGGACAGGGTCCCAACTATGGCTACACCTTC	CASSSGQGPNYGYTF
TRBJ2-1	TRBV5-1	-	TRBD1	TGCGCCAGCAGCTACAGGACAGGACCCTACAATGAGCAGTTCTTC	CASSYRTGPYNEQFF
TRBJ2-1	TRBV4-2	-	-	TGTGCCAGCAGCCAAGATTCGGCTAGTGGGAGTGGGAATGAGCAGTTCTTC	CASSQDSASGSGNEQFF
TRBJ1-2	TRBV7-9	-	TRBD1	TGTGCCAGCAGCCCTAACCTCTCGACAGGGAAAGGCTACACCTTC	CASSPNLSTGKGYTF
TRBJ2-3	TRBV10-3	-	TRBD2	TGTGCCATCAGTGCTGGAGGCGGGAGAAATACGCAGTATTTT	CAISAGGGRNTQYF
TRBJ2-3	TRBV2	few	-	TGTGCCAGCGCTACCGCGGCAGGGGGCACAGATACGCAGTATTTT	CASATAAGGTDTQYF
TRBJ1-1	TRBV28	few	-	TGTGCCAGCAGTTTTCCGACTGAAGCTTTCTTT	CASSFPTEAFF
TRBJ1-6	TRBV19	-	TRBD1	TGTGCCAGTAGTTCGCGCTCGGGACAGGGGACACCCCTCCACTTT	CASSSRSGQGTPLHF
TRBJ2-2	TRBV18	-	TRBD2	TGTGCCAGCTCACCAAACACACTAGCGGGAAAAGGGGAGCTGTTTTTT	CASSPNTLAGKGELFF
TRBJ1-1	TRBV30	-	TRBD1	TGTGCCTGGACTACAACAGGGGGATTCTTCGCTGAAGCTTTCTTT	CAWTTTGGFFAEAFF
TRBJ2-7	TRBV9	few	TRBD1	TGTGCCAGCAGCGCCGATAGGACAGGGAGTACCTACGAGCAGTACTTC	CASSADRTGSTYEQYF
TRBJ1-1	TRBV19	-	-	TGTGCCAGTAGGCATAGTGAGGTGAACACTGAAGCTTTCTTT	CASRHSEVNTEAFF
TRBJ1-2	TRBV5-6	-	-	TGTGCCAGCAGATTTTTTAGGAGGGATGGCTACACCTTC	CASRFFRRDGYTF
TRBJ1-1	TRBV2	-	-	TGTGCCAGCAGTGTTAGTTGCCGAGCTTTCTTT	CASSVSCRAFF
TRBJ1-5	TRBV7-9	-	-	TGTTCCAGCAGTTTACGCAGGGATCAGCCCCAGCATTTT	CSSSLRRDQPQHF
TRBJ1-1	TRBV5-1	-	TRBD1	TGCGCCAGCAGCGACAGACAGGGGGCGCGAGGCACTGAAGCTTTCTTT	CASSDRQGARGTEAFF
TRBJ1-1	TRBV5-4	-	TRBD1	TGTGCCAGCAGCCCTGACAGGGACACTGAAGCTTTCTTT	CASSPDRDTEAFF
TRBJ2-1	TRBV7-2	-	-	TGTGCCAGCAGCCTAGATGGGCGGAGGAGGAATGAGCAGTTCTTC	CASSLDGRRRNEQFF
TRBJ2-1	TRBV29-1	-	TRBD2	TGCAGCGTTGAGGGAGGAAACCTAGCGGCTGAGCAGTTCTTC	CSVEGGNLAAEQFF
TRBJ1-3	TRBV19	-	TRBD1	TGTGCCACCTCGACAGGGAAAAAATCTGGAAACACCATATATTTT	CATSTGKKSGNTIYF
TRBJ1-1	TRBV10-3	-	TRBD1	TGTGCCATCCGGTCCCACGGGGGAACAGGGGGCCTTCGGGACACTGAAGCTTTCTTT	CAIRSHGGTGGLRDTEAFF
TRBJ2-5	TRBV5-4	few	TRBD1	TGTGCCAGCAGCTTGGACAGGGGGCGGGAGACCCAGTACTTC	CASSLDRGRETQYF
TRBJ2-7	TRBV5-6	-	TRBD1	TGTGCCAGCAGCTCAAGGACAGGGTATATGTACGAGCAGTACTTC	CASSSRTGYMYEQYF
TRBJ2-2	TRBV7-3	-	-	TGTGCCAGCAGCTTATTTAGTGCGAACACCGGGGAGCTGTTTTTT	CASSLFSANTGELFF
TRBJ1-2	TRBV18	few	-	TGTGCCAGCTCACCAAGTCCCTCTGGACAGAACTATGGCTACACCTTC	CASSPSPSGQNYGYTF
TRBJ2-3	TRBV7-2	-	TRBD1	TGTGCCAGCATCCCCGGGACAGGGGTCTTCACAGATACGCAGTATTTT	CASIPGTGVFTDTQYF
TRBJ2-5	TRBV19	few	-	TGTGCCAGTAGTACCGGGACTGCCTCGACCGAGACCCAGTACTTC	CASSTGTASTETQYF
TRBJ2-3	TRBV2	-	TRBD2	TGTGCCAGCAAATCGCTAGCGGGGGGTACAGATACGCAGTATTTT	CASKSLAGGTDTQYF
TRBJ2-1	TRBV5-1	-	TRBD2	TGCGCCAGCAGCTTGGTAGCGGGAGGCAATGAGCAGTTCTTC	CASSLVAGGNEQFF
TRBJ2-3	TRBV11-3	-	-	TGTGCCAGCAGCTCCGGACTAACCAGCACAGATACGCAGTATTTT	CASSSGLTSTDTQYF
TRBJ2-3	TRBV9	-	TRBD2	TGTGCCAGCAGCCAGCGCAGTAGCGGGGGTAGCGCAGATACGCAGTATTTT	CASSQRSSGGSADTQYF
TRBJ2-3	TRBV28	-	TRBD2	TGTGCCAGCAGTTCGTTAGCGGGGCTTACCCTATTGGATACGCAGTATTTT	CASSSLAGLTLLDTQYF
TRBJ2-1	TRBV19	-	TRBD2	TGTGCCAGTAGTCACGGACTAGCGGGAGATGAGCAGTTCTTC	CASSHGLAGDEQFF
TRBJ2-7	TRBV7-8	-	-	TGTGCCAGCAGCTTAGGGGGGCAGGGACGAGCCGAGCAGTACTTC	CASSLGGQGRAEQYF
TRBJ1-6	TRBV7-8	-	-	TGTGCCAGCAGCTTGGAGGCCAGTTCACCCCTCCACTTT	CASSLEASSPLHF
TRBJ2-2	TRBV28	-	-	TGTGCCAGCATCCAACAACAACGCGGAGGGGAGCTGTTTTTT	CASIQQQRGGELFF